Listed below are T cell receptor beta chains from one sample, sequenced in a study of T cells in Graves' hyperthyroidism and ophthalmopathy. Each CDR3 protein gets one entry after TCRdb re-called the multiplex PCR reads with MiXCR. The sample carries about 640,000 distinct CDR3 sequences, about 20% recorded once. Specimen: blood. Source of these receptors: a man aged 25 to 40 with Graves' ophthalmopathy. Both conserved end residues are part of each CDR3. The D gene is left open where the match is weak. Part of the rows lack a size; the others show once, few, many or a class for expanded clones.

clone size	D gene	J gene	V gene	CDR3 DNA	CDR3 protein
.	TRBD2	TRBJ2-2	TRBV5-1	TGCGCCAGCAGCCAGACTAGCGGGGACACCGGGGAGCTGTTTTTT	CASSQTSGDTGELFF
.	TRBD2	TRBJ2-1	TRBV19	TGTGCCAGTAGTATAAGTCTAGCGGGAGGGCCTTACAATGAGCAGTTCTTC	CASSISLAGGPYNEQFF
.	TRBD2	TRBJ2-7	TRBV6-6	TGTGCCAGCAGTTACAAAGCGGGAGGGCCCCACGAGCAGTACTTC	CASSYKAGGPHEQYF
few	.	TRBJ1-5	TRBV6-5	TGTGCCAGCAGTTACGGGGCAGATAGCAATCAGCCCCAGCATTTT	CASSYGADSNQPQHF
.	.	TRBJ2-1	TRBV29-1	TGCAGCGGTCTAGGAGTGGCAGTTTCCTACAATGAGCAGTTCTTC	CSGLGVAVSYNEQFF
.	TRBD1	TRBJ1-6	TRBV10-1	TGCGCCAGCAATAACGAGGAGGGGGCTCCCCTCCACTTT	CASNNEEGAPLHF
many	TRBD2	TRBJ2-3	TRBV7-6	TGTGCCAGCAGTCTTTCTCTAGCGGGAGGGCCGACAGATACGCAGTATTTT	CASSLSLAGGPTDTQYF
.	.	TRBJ1-5	TRBV28	TGTGCCAGCAGTTTACCCGTACTCATAACCCCCTTCCCCGATCAGCCCCAGCATTTT	CASSLPVLITPFPDQPQHF
.	.	TRBJ2-2	TRBV29-1	TGCAGCGTTGACAGAGCGAACACCGGGGAGCTGTTTTTT	CSVDRANTGELFF
many	TRBD2	TRBJ2-1	TRBV28	TGTGCCAGCAGTTCTCTTAATAGCGGGAAAGGGGGTGAGCAGTTCTTC	CASSSLNSGKGGEQFF
.	.	TRBJ1-3	TRBV4-1	TGCGCCAGCAGCCAGTCGACAGCTGGAAACACCATATATTTT	CASSQSTAGNTIYF
.	TRBD2	TRBJ2-3	TRBV4-2	TGTGCCAGGGCGGGACTAGCGGGAGGATGCACAGATACGCAGTATTTT	CARAGLAGGCTDTQYF
few	.	TRBJ2-3	TRBV6-1	TGTGCCAGCGTCGGGCTAGCGTCCCGCACAGATACGCAGTATTTT	CASVGLASRTDTQYF
many	TRBD1	TRBJ2-7	TRBV20-1	TGCAGTGCTGATCGGACAGGGGGGAGGGACGAGCAGTACTTC	CSADRTGGRDEQYF
.	.	TRBJ1-1	TRBV4-1	TGCGCCAGCAGCCAAGAGAGGGGTGGCACTGAAGCTTTCTTT	CASSQERGGTEAFF
many	.	TRBJ1-6	TRBV7-2	TGTGCCAGCAGGCCCCCCGGGACGGATAATTCACCCCTCCACTTT	CASRPPGTDNSPLHF
.	.	TRBJ2-1	TRBV19	TGTGCCAGTAGCGCCCGACAGAGCTCCTACAATGAGCAGTTCTTC	CASSARQSSYNEQFF
.	.	TRBJ2-7	TRBV5-1	TGCGCCAGCAGCCTCACCGATGACAGTAAGCAGTACTTC	CASSLTDDSKQYF
few	.	TRBJ2-7	TRBV6-2/TRBV6-3	TGTGCCAGCAGTCGCGGAGAGTCTCCCTACGAGCAGTACTTC	CASSRGESPYEQYF
few	.	TRBJ1-5	TRBV6-5	TGTGCCAGCAGTTGGAGGACCGAGAGCAATCAGCCCCAGCATTTT	CASSWRTESNQPQHF
.	.	TRBJ2-3	TRBV29-1	TGCAGCGTAGCCCAGACAGCTACGCCCACAGATACGCAGTATTTT	CSVAQTATPTDTQYF
few	.	TRBJ1-3	TRBV7-9	TGTGCCAGCAGCTCACAGGCCAGCTCTGGAAACACCATATATTTT	CASSSQASSGNTIYF
many	TRBD1	TRBJ1-5	TRBV12-3/TRBV12-4	TGTGCCAGCAGGCAGGTCGGACAGGGCAATCAGCCCCAGCATTTT	CASRQVGQGNQPQHF
few	.	TRBJ2-6	TRBV20-1	TGCAGTGCTAGGGCGACAGTCTACTCTGGGGCCAACGTCCTGACTTTC	CSARATVYSGANVLTF
many	TRBD2	TRBJ2-7	TRBV30	TGTGCCTGGAGTAGCGGGGCTCCCTACGAGCAGTACTTC	CAWSSGAPYEQYF
many	.	TRBJ2-7	TRBV3-1	TGTGCCAGCAGCCAAGTGCTACACTACGAGCAGTACTTC	CASSQVLHYEQYF
many	TRBD2	TRBJ2-1	TRBV11-2	TGTGCCAGCAGCTTACCTAAGGCGGGAGGGCTCAATGAGCAGTTCTTC	CASSLPKAGGLNEQFF
.	.	TRBJ1-1	TRBV6-1	TGTGCCAGCAGCTCTACATATTACACTGAAGCTTTCTTT	CASSSTYYTEAFF
.	TRBD1	TRBJ1-6	TRBV3-1	TGTGCCAGCAGCCAACCTCGGACAGGGAGCTCCTATAATTCACCCCTCCACTTT	CASSQPRTGSSYNSPLHF
.	.	TRBJ2-2	TRBV3-1	TGTGCCAGCAGCCAAGAATACAGGATGAACACCGGGGAGCTGTTTTTT	CASSQEYRMNTGELFF
many	.	TRBJ2-1	TRBV2	TGTGCCAGCAGACAGGGACACGATGAGCAGTTCTTC	CASRQGHDEQFF
many	.	TRBJ1-6	TRBV30	TGTGCTTCCTCGCCGGGACATCGATCACCCCTCCACTTT	CASSPGHRSPLHF
few	.	TRBJ2-7	TRBV29-1	TGCAGCGTTGAAGAACTAAGGGGCGCAGCCTACGAGCAGTACTTC	CSVEELRGAAYEQYF
few	.	TRBJ2-7	TRBV20-1	TGCAGTTCCCTGCCCCACAAAGGAAGGCATTCCTACGAGCAGTACTTC	CSSLPHKGRHSYEQYF
.	.	TRBJ2-7	TRBV28	TGTGCCAGCACCCCAAGTAGGGGCGCCCCCGGCGAGCAGTACTTC	CASTPSRGAPGEQYF
few	.	TRBJ1-1	TRBV12-3/TRBV12-4	TGTGCCAGCAGTTCGGGGGGAGACACGGTGGGCACTGAAGCTTTCTTT	CASSSGGDTVGTEAFF
.	TRBD2	TRBJ2-4	TRBV25-1	TGTGCCAGCAGGGGAACTAGCGGGGCCACAATTCAGTACTTC	CASRGTSGATIQYF
.	.	TRBJ2-7	TRBV18	TGTGCCAGCTCACCTGTCTCCGGGGGCGACTCCTCCTACGAGCAGTACTTC	CASSPVSGGDSSYEQYF
.	.	TRBJ2-1	TRBV5-1	TGCGCCAGCAGCACAGGACCCGGAGTACCCCCGTACAATGAGCAGTTCTTC	CASSTGPGVPPYNEQFF
.	TRBD2	TRBJ2-7	TRBV11-2	TGTGCCAGCAGCCGGAGCGGCGGGAGTATCTACGAGCAGTACTTC	CASSRSGGSIYEQYF
once	.	TRBJ2-7	TRBV7-8	TGTGCCAGCAGCCCGAGAGGCAGGGCGGGCGAGCAGTACTTC	CASSPRGRAGEQYF
few	TRBD2	TRBJ2-1	TRBV20-1	TGCAGTGCTAGAGTTGTGGGACTAGCGGGAGGTGAGCAGTTCTTC	CSARVVGLAGGEQFF
.	.	TRBJ2-7	TRBV6-1	TGTGCCAGCAGTGAAACTGAGAGCCGATTCTACGAGCAGTACTTC	CASSETESRFYEQYF
once	.	TRBJ2-5	TRBV25-1	TGTGCCAGCACATGGGACACCCACCAAGAGACCCAGTACTTC	CASTWDTHQETQYF
many	.	TRBJ2-5	TRBV3-1	TGTGCCAGCAGCCCCCAGGGAGGCGAGACCCAGTACTTC	CASSPQGGETQYF
.	TRBD1	TRBJ2-3	TRBV6-2/TRBV6-3	TGTGCCAGCAGTTACTCGATAACTATAGGGGGCCAGGGGGCCCCAGATACGCAGTATTTT	CASSYSITIGGQGAPDTQYF
.	.	TRBJ1-5	TRBV6-1	TGTGCCAGCAGTGATGCTGGGAATCAGCCCCAGCATTTT	CASSDAGNQPQHF
.	.	TRBJ1-6	TRBV20-1	TGCAGTGCTAGAGATAGGACGTTTCCCTATAATTCACCCCTCCACTTT	CSARDRTFPYNSPLHF
.	TRBD1	TRBJ1-1	TRBV20-1	TGCAGTGCTAGAGATAGGCAGGGGGGGAGTGAAGCTTTCTTT	CSARDRQGGSEAFF